A single sample is the source of the 28 T cell receptor beta chains below, sequenced in a study of T cell responses to AZD1222 COVID-19 vaccine. Assay: immunoSEQ multiplex PCR; the TCRdb copy retains only in-frame clones and omits some. The sample comprises roughly 120,000 clones, around 90% of which are singletons, and 3.5% rests with the top ten. The specimen was peripheral blood, collected 28 days after the second AZD1222 dose. These receptors all stem from an adult who received the AZD1222 COVID-19 vaccine.

Notes on this clone: The same CDR3 can be traced to other DNA sequences in this sample. The CDR3 protein is CASSPEGGWGDTQYF. CDR3 bases: TGTGCCAGCAGCCCAGAGGGGGGCTGGGGAGATACGCAGTATTTT. The chain uses TRBV7-9 and TRBJ2-3, with D perhaps given as TRBD1 or TRBD2 (6 bases each). The CDR3 is 15 residues long. Looked up from germline, CDR1 is SEHNR and CDR2 is FQNEAQ (reference sequence). The ends were cut back, 5 bases at V and 5 bases at J, with 17 bases in the middle.

The chain couples TRBV10-3 to TRBJ2-1, with 9 bases matching TRBD2. The CDR3 is made up of 15 amino acids. With V trimmed by 7 bases and J by 5 bases, 9 bases remained unmatched. CDR1 and CDR2 (germline): ENHRY, SYGVKD. The CDR3 bases are TGTGCCATCACCGCTATAGCGGGAGTGGACAATGAGCAGTTCTTC. Protein product: CAITAIAGVDNEQFF.

This clone was picked up one time. The chain links TRBV28 to TRBJ2-1; possible D gene TRBD2, 5 bases. The germline V gene encodes CDR1 MDHEN and CDR2 SYDVKM. V shed 6 bases and J shed 4 bases, with 16 bases lying between them. The CDR3 is made up of 15 amino acids. CDR3 loop: CASRTRASSYNEQFF. The DNA for the CDR3 is TGTGCCAGCAGAACAAGGGCTAGCTCGTACAATGAGCAGTTCTTC.

The chain recombines TRBV9 with TRBJ2-3, with 10 nucleotides matching TRBD2. Germline-derived CDR1 and CDR2 are SGDLS and YYNGEE. This CDR3 has 17 amino acids. Trimming at V came to 3 bases and at J to 7 bases, leaving 14 bases not matched to a gene. CDR3 region: CASSAPLSGGARNTQYF. The CDR3, as DNA: TGTGCCAGCAGCGCCCCCTTGAGCGGGGGGGCGCGGAATACGCAGTATTTT.

CDR3: CASSLRTSVSSSYNEQFF. The CDR3 nucleotides are TGCGCCAGCAGCTTGAGGACTAGCGTATCGAGCTCCTACAATGAGCAGTTCTTC. The rearrangement joins TRBV5-1 to TRBJ2-1, with 9 bases lining up with TRBD2. V was clipped by 1 base and J by 0 bases; unmatched bases: 8. This CDR3 comprises 18 residues. Germline V gene lookup returns CDR1 SGHRS and CDR2 YFSETQ.

The chain employs TRBV27 and TRBJ1-1; D is undetermined. Germline V CDR1 and CDR2: MNHEY, SMNVEV (reference sequence). Trimming stripped 7 bases from V and 1 base from J, with 10 bases between. This CDR3 comprises 13 residues. In DNA, the CDR3 is TGTGCCAGCACGAAACCAGGGAACACTGAAGCTTTCTTT. It is translated as CASTKPGNTEAFF.

V is TRBV27 and J is TRBJ1-2; possible D gene TRBD1, 6 bases. Germline CDR1 is MNHEY and CDR2 is SMNVEV (reference sequence). The V gene lost 0 bases and the J gene lost 8 bases, with 16 bases spanning the gap. The CDR3 extends over 15 amino acids. CDR3 loop: CASSLSPHGQRGYTF. CDR3 DNA: TGTGCCAGCAGTTTATCTCCCCACGGACAGAGGGGCTACACCTTC.

The gene calls are TRBV30 and TRBJ2-1; perhaps TRBD1 as D (5 bases). The germline V and J ends were trimmed by 3 bases and 3 bases, with 9 bases remaining between them. Germline lookup yields CDR1 GTSNPN and CDR2 SVGIG (reference sequence). The CDR3 covers 13 residues. The CDR3 protein is CAWRGRNYNEQFF. DNA for the CDR3: TGTGCCTGGAGGGGGCGTAACTACAATGAGCAGTTCTTC.

The rearrangement uses TRBV25-1 and TRBJ1-4, with D tentatively TRBD1 (5 bases). Looked up from germline, CDR1 is MGHDK and CDR2 is SYGVNS. The V and J ends lost 1 base and 8 bases respectively, with 17 bases between them. The length of the CDR3 is 16 residues. CDR3 region: CASSESGRGVGEKLFF. The CDR3 DNA is TGTGCCAGCAGTGAATCGGGAAGAGGGGTTGGGGAAAAACTGTTTTTT.

The chain joins TRBV5-8 to TRBJ1-4; 11 bases match TRBD1. Trimming at V came to 5 bases and at J to 10 bases, leaving 7 bases not matched to a gene. CDR3 size: 14 residues. Per germline, CDR1 SGHTS and CDR2 YDEGEE. The CDR3 region has the DNA TGTGCCAGCAGACCTTGGACAGGGGGCGTAAAACTGTTTTTT. It specifies CASRPWTGGVKLFF.

The chain has TRBV19 and TRBJ2-4; 7 positions agree with TRBD1. The CDR3 is 16 residues long. Germline values: CDR1 LNHDA, CDR2 SQIVND (reference sequence). Trimming took 5 bases from V and 5 from J; bases not matched to a gene: 12. As DNA, the CDR3 is TGTGCCAGTAGTCCGGGGACAGCTAATATCGAAAACATTCAGTACTTC. Amino acids: CASSPGTANIENIQYF.

This chain connects TRBV5-6 to TRBJ1-1; D is unresolved. V was trimmed by 3 bases and J by 1 base, leaving 13 bases between them. The CDR3 totals 15 residues. Germline V gene lookup returns CDR1 SGHDT and CDR2 YYEEEE. CDR3: CASSSLPGQNTEAFF. DNA for the CDR3: TGTGCCAGCAGCTCCCTACCCGGGCAGAACACTGAAGCTTTCTTT.

The V gene is TRBV18, the J gene TRBJ2-4; D is undetermined. With 2 bases removed from V and 1 base from J, the gap between germline ends came to 12 bases. Germline V gene sequence: CDR1 KGHSH, CDR2 LQKENI. CDR3 length equals 16 residues. In DNA, the CDR3 is TGTGCCAGCTCACCAACCAGGCTCCACGCCAAAAACATTCAGTACTTC. It encodes CASSPTRLHAKNIQYF.

The rearrangement links TRBV4-3 to TRBJ1-3, with D possibly matching TRBD1 (5 bases). The V and J ends lost 3 bases and 3 bases respectively, with 15 bases between them. The CDR3 covers 16 residues. Per the germline V gene, CDR1 is LGHNA and CDR2 is YSLEER. CDR3 DNA: TGCGCCAGCAGCCAGGGGGGAGGGAGAGGTGGAAACACCATATATTTT. It is translated as CASSQGGGRGGNTIYF.

J is TRBJ1-5 and V is TRBV7-8; 11 bases fit TRBD1. Germline V CDR1 and CDR2: SGHVS, FQNEAQ. Trimming cost V 7 bases and J 7 bases; bases outside gene matches: 6. There are 14 residues in the CDR3. The CDR3 bases are TGTGCCAGCAATCAAGGGACAGGGGGGCAGCCCCAGCATTTT. Residues: CASNQGTGGQPQHF.

The chain is built from TRBV2 and TRBJ1-5, with D uncertain. Germline V CDR1 and CDR2: SNHLY, FYNNEI. V was shortened by 4 bases and J by 3 bases, with 10 bases between the two germline ends. The CDR3 contains 14 residues. The CDR3 DNA is TGTGCCAGCAGTGTTGGCACGATCAATCAGCCCCAGCATTTT. Amino acids: CASSVGTINQPQHF. Supplemented by reference TRBV2 and TRBJ1-5, the full variable domain reads EPEVTQTPSHQVTQMGQEVILRCVPISNHLYFYWYRQILGQKVEFLVSFYNNEISEKSEIFDDQFSVERPDGSNFTLKIRSTKLEDSAMYFCASSVGTINQPQHFGDGTRLSIL.

This clone was seen once. The chain combines TRBV9 with TRBJ1-3; D not resolved. The germline gives CDR1 SGDLS, CDR2 YYNGEE. Trimming cost V 0 bases and J 4 bases, with 17 bases left between them. CDR3 length: 17 amino acids. CDR3 loop: CASSVEPMAVAGNTIYF. CDR3 nucleotide sequence: TGTGCCAGCAGCGTAGAACCAATGGCAGTAGCGGGAAACACCATATATTTT.

J is TRBJ1-2 and V is TRBV7-9, with D tentatively TRBD1 (6 bases). The CDR3 length is 15 residues. Trimming cost V 5 bases and J 4 bases, with 17 bases left between them. Germline V lookup: CDR1 SEHNR, CDR2 FQNEAQ (reference sequence). The CDR3, as DNA: TGTGCCAGCAGCCCCCAAGGGCAGGGGACCTATGGCTACACCTTC. Translated: CASSPQGQGTYGYTF. Full variable domain (outside the CDR3, taken from reference TRBV7-9 and TRBJ1-2): DTGVSQNPRHKITKRGQNVTFRCDPISEHNRLYWYRQTLGQGPEFLTYFQNEAQLEKSRLLSDRFSAERPKGSFSTLEIQRTEQGDSAMYLCASSPQGQGTYGYTFGSGTRLTVV.

The V call is TRBV11-1, the J call TRBJ2-1, with D hard to call. The CDR3 is 16 residues long. Germline CDR1 reads SGHAT; CDR2 reads FQDESV (reference sequence). The V end was cut by 3 bases, the J end by 0 bases, with 12 bases between. CDR3 sequence reads: CASSLPARLSYNEQFF. The CDR3 bases are TGTGCCAGCAGCTTGCCAGCGCGCCTCTCCTACAATGAGCAGTTCTTC.

V is TRBV6-2 or TRBV6-3 and J is TRBJ1-1; D gene ambiguous. Germline V gene data show CDR1 as MNHEY and CDR2 as SVGEGT. The CDR3 sequence is 15 residues long. V was shortened by 2 bases and J by 0 bases, with 10 bases between the two germline ends. The CDR3 DNA reads as TGTGCCAGCAGTTACGTCGCGGGGATGAACACTGAAGCTTTCTTT. It is translated as CASSYVAGMNTEAFF.

The rearrangement uses TRBV4-2 and TRBJ1-2; D gene unclear. The CDR3 sequence is 14 residues long. Germline-derived CDR1 and CDR2 are LGHNA and YNFKEQ. Trimming shortened V by 3 bases and J by 3 bases, and 11 bases separated the two germline ends. For the CDR3, the DNA is TGTGCCAGCAGCCATCCAACAGTTTACTATGGCTACACCTTC. This codes for CASSHPTVYYGYTF.

The chain combines TRBV6-2 or TRBV6-3 with TRBJ1-5; weak D call: TRBD1 (6 bases). The V end lost 2 bases, the J end lost 1 base, and 18 bases lay between the germline ends. Germline V gene data show CDR1 as MNHEY and CDR2 as SVGEGT. The CDR3 extends over 18 amino acids. Written as DNA, the CDR3 is TGTGCCAGCAGTTACCTGACGCAGGGGCTCAGGAGCAATCAGCCCCAGCATTTT. Encoded protein: CASSYLTQGLRSNQPQHF.

This rearrangement joins TRBV20-1 to TRBJ2-3; 9 bases line up with TRBD2. Germline lookup yields CDR1 DFQATT and CDR2 SNEGSKA (reference sequence). Trimming at V came to 6 bases and at J to 4 bases, leaving 11 bases not matched to a gene. The CDR3 runs to 15 residues. The CDR3 DNA reads as TGCAGTGCGAGTCAGGGACTAGCTCACCCAGATACGCAGTATTTT. Its translation: CSASQGLAHPDTQYF.

The chain employs TRBV7-3 and TRBJ2-1; 10 bases fit TRBD2. The ends lost 3 bases at V and 7 bases at J; junction bases unmatched: 6. The CDR3 spans 15 residues. Per the germline V gene, CDR1 is SGHTA and CDR2 is FQGTGA. The CDR3 here is CASSFFLAGENEQFF. The CDR3 DNA reads as TGTGCCAGCAGCTTTTTCCTAGCGGGAGAGAATGAGCAGTTCTTC.

The chain has TRBV12-3 or TRBV12-4 and TRBJ1-5; TRBD1 matches at 7 bases. This CDR3 spans 13 amino acids. V dropped 5 bases and J dropped 5; count of bases not matched to a gene: 3. The CDR3 DNA sequence: TGTGCCAGCAGTAGGACAGGTGATCAGCCCCAGCATTTT. This sequence encodes CASSRTGDQPQHF.

The chain has TRBV5-6 and TRBJ1-6; D is unresolved. V gave up 4 bases and J gave up 7 bases, with 15 bases separating them. The CDR3 has 15 residues. CDR1 SGHDT and CDR2 YYEEEE come from the germline V gene. CDR3 sequence reads: CASSPFEAENSPLHF. The CDR3 region has the DNA TGTGCCAGCAGCCCATTTGAGGCCGAAAATTCACCCCTCCACTTT. The full variable domain, its missing parts supplied by reference TRBV5-6 and TRBJ1-6, is DAGVTQSPTHLIKTRGQQVTLRCSPKSGHDTVSWYQQALGQGPQFIFQYYEEEERQRGNFPDRFSGHQFPNYSSELNVNALLLGDSALYLCASSPFEAENSPLHFGNGTRLTVT.

The chain recombines TRBV5-4 with TRBJ1-1; possibly TRBD1 for D (5 bases). Between the trimmed V and J ends, which lost 4 bases and 0 bases, there was a span of 10 bases. This CDR3 has 14 residues. The V gene's germline CDR1 is SGHNT and CDR2 YYREEE (reference sequence). The DNA of the CDR3 is TGTGCCAGCAGCGCCCGGGGCTTGAACACTGAAGCTTTCTTT. It yields the protein CASSARGLNTEAFF.

This chain uses TRBV7-9 with TRBJ2-3; 9 bases match TRBD1. CDR3 size: 16 residues. The trim removed 6 bases at V and 4 bases at J, leaving 11 bases unmatched. Germline V gene lookup returns CDR1 SEHNR and CDR2 FQNEAQ (reference sequence). CDR3 sequence reads: CASSRSPGQGPDTQYF. The CDR3 nucleotides read TGTGCCAGCAGTCGTTCTCCGGGACAGGGCCCAGATACGCAGTATTTT.